This entry lists 8 T cell receptor beta chains sequenced from one sample in a study of shared clonotypes between healthy human individuals. Profiling relied on immunoSEQ multiplex PCR, and the TCRdb table lists in-frame clones only, not all of them. The data contain about 2.4 million clones, over 85% of them seen just once; the ten biggest clones take up more than 0.12%. The sequenced sample consisted of naive CD4+ T cells sorted from blood. Subset here: CD45RA+ positively selected. These receptors all stem from a young man in good health.

V is TRBV5-1 and J is TRBJ2-5; D unclear. The V gene's germline CDR1 is SGHRS and CDR2 YFSETQ. The CDR3 is 16 amino acids. V was cut by 2 bases and J by 1 base, with 15 bases left in between. The DNA for the CDR3 is TGCGCCAGCAGCTTCCCCACAAAAGAGCTCCAAGAGACCCAGTACTTC. This translates into CASSFPTKELQETQYF.

The chain joins TRBV4-1 to TRBJ1-2; no firm D call. The V end lost 5 bases, the J end lost 3 bases, and 13 bases lay between the germline ends. Per germline, CDR1 MGHRA and CDR2 YSYEKL. The CDR3 has 14 amino acids. Here the CDR3 DNA reads TGCGCCAGCAGCTTCGGGGAGCTCGACTATGGCTACACCTTC. It is translated as CASSFGELDYGYTF.

A remark on this clone: This sample also contains other DNA sequences that code for the same CDR3. V and J are TRBV6-5 and TRBJ1-1; D is unresolved. The CDR3 covers 13 residues. V lost 0 bases and J lost 1, with 3 bases in between. CDR1 and CDR2 (germline): MNHEY, SVGAGI. DNA for the CDR3: TGTGCCAGCAGTTACTCAAAGAACACTGAAGCTTTCTTT. As protein: CASSYSKNTEAFF.

This clone has a single count. A read error may account for a junction end that differs from germline. The chain recombines TRBV5-1 with TRBJ2-5; 8 bases are shared with TRBD1. The CDR3 runs to 15 residues. Germline V gene lookup returns CDR1 SGHRS and CDR2 YFSETQ. CDR3 nucleotides: TGCGCCAGCAGGTTGGACAGGGCTAAAGGCAGGTCCCAGTACTTC. Amino acids: CASRLDRAKGRSQYF.

J is TRBJ2-5 and V is TRBV5-1; D not certain. The V end lost 4 bases, the J end lost 1 base, and 17 bases lay between the germline ends. The CDR3 has 16 residues. CDR1 SGHRS and CDR2 YFSETQ come from the germline V gene. The chain's CDR3 is CASSQLGFQSQETQYF. In nucleotides, the CDR3 is TGCGCCAGCAGCCAATTGGGATTCCAGTCCCAAGAGACCCAGTACTTC.

Worth noting for this clone: Other DNA sequences from this sample encode an identical CDR3 as well. This chain connects TRBV4-1 to TRBJ2-5; D is ambiguous. Trimming pared 1 base from V and 1 base from J, leaving 4 bases between. The germline V gene has CDR1 MGHRA and CDR2 YSYEKL. The CDR3 has 13 amino acids. The CDR3 sequence: CASSQVIQETQYF. Written as DNA, the CDR3 is TGCGCCAGCAGCCAAGTCATCCAAGAGACCCAGTACTTC.

This clone occurred once. DNA of the CDR3: TGTGCCAGTGGGACAGTCAAAAACATTCAGTACTTC. Its translation is CASGTVKNIQYF. The chain links TRBV19 to TRBJ2-4; the match to TRBD1 covers 7 bases. In germline, CDR1 is LNHDA, CDR2 SQIVND (reference sequence). CDR3 size: 12 residues. Trimming cost V 8 bases and J 3 bases; bases outside gene matches: 1.

Concerning this clone itself: Other DNA sequences from this sample encode an identical CDR3 as well. The V and J genes are TRBV5-1 and TRBJ2-1, with no clear D. V lost 0 bases and J lost 1, with 8 bases in between. CDR1 is SGHRS, CDR2 YFSETQ, per germline. The CDR3 loop spans 15 amino acids. As DNA, the CDR3 is TGCGCCAGCAGCTTGGAGCGTCCTTCCTACAATGAGCAGTTCTTC. As protein: CASSLERPSYNEQFF.